A single sample gave rise to the 32 T cell receptor beta chains below, sequenced in a study of cytomegalovirus exposure and HLA in healthy donors. Primers included in the PCR were 60 Vbeta and 13 Jbeta primers. Assay: immunoSEQ multiplex PCR; the TCRdb copy retains only in-frame clones and omits some. The sample has around 130,000 clones; 70% to 75% are singletons. Source material: PBMCs. The receptors come from a woman aged 35 to 49 in good health and CMV-seropositive.

The V call is TRBV7-2, the J call TRBJ2-5; 10 bases are a match to TRBD2. Trimming cost V 2 bases and J 3 bases; bases outside gene matches: 3. There are 15 residues in the CDR3. Germline assignment: CDR1 SGHTA and CDR2 FQGNSA. This CDR3 reads CASSLKGLAEETQYF. CDR3 sequence (DNA): TGTGCCAGCAGCTTAAAAGGACTAGCGGAAGAGACCCAGTACTTC.

This chain uses TRBV27 with TRBJ1-5; D might be TRBD1 (6 bases). V was pared by 10 bases and J by 2 bases, with 15 bases between. CDR3 length: 14 amino acids. CDR1 and CDR2 from the germline V gene are MNHEY and SMNVEV (reference sequence). The CDR3 is CATGQRTGNQPQHF. The DNA for the CDR3 is TGTGCCACCGGTCAACGGACAGGCAATCAGCCCCAGCATTTT.

The table lists this clone with a count of one. The genes are TRBV6-5 and TRBJ1-5, with 7 positions matching TRBD1. The length of the CDR3 is 14 residues. Unmatched junction bases numbered 3, after V lost 5 bases and J lost 2 bases. CDR1 and CDR2 (germline): MNHEY, SVGAGI. CDR3 in amino acids: CASSEGTGNQPQHF. CDR3 bases: TGTGCCAGCAGTGAAGGGACAGGCAATCAGCCCCAGCATTTT.

V and J are TRBV28 and TRBJ2-7, with TRBD2 identical over 7 bases. This CDR3 comprises 15 residues. The trim removed 3 bases at V and 7 bases at J, leaving 12 bases unmatched. Germline V lookup: CDR1 MDHEN, CDR2 SYDVKM. CDR3 DNA sequence: TGTGCCAGCAGTTTTCTCAACCGGGCCGGGGGGGAGCAGTACTTC. Its translation: CASSFLNRAGGEQYF.

The chain uses TRBV4-2 and TRBJ2-7; TRBD2 might be the D (5 bases). The CDR3 has 14 amino acids. Deletions cut 4 bases from V and 4 bases from J, with 14 bases between. Germline V lookup: CDR1 LGHNA, CDR2 YNFKEQ. DNA for the CDR3: TGTGCCAGCAGCCCGGGATCCAACGGGTACGAGCAGTACTTC. Translating it yields CASSPGSNGYEQYF.

This chain connects TRBV27 to TRBJ2-2; the match to TRBD2 covers 10 bases. The CDR3 consists of 15 residues. V shed 2 bases and J 6 bases; nucleotides not matched to a gene: 3. Germline V gene data show CDR1 as MNHEY and CDR2 as SMNVEV (reference sequence). For the CDR3, the DNA is TGTGCCAGCAGTTTAACTCTAGCGGGAGCCGGGGAGCTGTTTTTT. This encodes CASSLTLAGAGELFF.

The chain joins TRBV7-2 to TRBJ2-2; D remains unclear. CDR3 size: 14 residues. V lost 5 bases and J lost 2, with 9 bases in between. Per the germline V gene, CDR1 is SGHTA and CDR2 is FQGNSA. The CDR3 here is CASSLPRNTGELFF. The CDR3 coding sequence is TGTGCCAGCAGCCTACCTCGTAACACCGGGGAGCTGTTTTTT.

CDR3 amino acids: CASSQGGQETQYF. The CDR3 DNA reads TGCGCCAGCAGCCAAGGAGGCCAAGAGACCCAGTACTTC. The chain uses TRBV4-1 and TRBJ2-5; D remains unclear. This CDR3 has 13 residues. Germline CDR1 and CDR2: MGHRA and YSYEKL. Trimming removed 1 base at V and 1 base at J, with 4 bases between.

This chain joins TRBV7-9 and TRBJ2-3; 7 bases align to TRBD2. The V gene's germline CDR1 is SEHNR and CDR2 FQNEAQ (reference sequence). V was clipped by 2 bases and J by 3 bases; unmatched bases: 8. CDR3 length: 16 residues. The CDR3 DNA sequence: TGTGCCAGCAGCTTACGGGCGGGAGAGGTAACAGATACGCAGTATTTT. This translates into CASSLRAGEVTDTQYF.

This chain connects TRBV6-5 to TRBJ2-7, with D maybe TRBD2 (5 bases). The V end was cut by 6 bases, the J end by 4 bases, with 7 bases between. The CDR3 has 11 amino acids. Germline V CDR1 and CDR2: MNHEY, SVGAGI. DNA for the CDR3: TGTGCCAGCAGCCGGGGATACGAGCAGTACTTC. It encodes CASSRGYEQYF.

The chain employs TRBV7-2 and TRBJ2-5, with 15 bases that match TRBD2. Trimming took 4 bases from V and 7 from J; bases not matched to a gene: 1. CDR1 and CDR2 from the germline V gene are SGHTA and FQGNSA. The CDR3 has 14 residues. The CDR3 coding sequence is TGTGCCAGCAGCTGGGGACTAGCGGGAGGGACCCAGTACTTC. It is translated as CASSWGLAGGTQYF.

The sample holds a few counts of this clone. The genes are TRBV28 and TRBJ2-7, with a weak D call TRBD1 (5 bases). With 3 bases removed from V and 6 bases from J, the gap between germline ends came to 18 bases. The CDR3 consists of 15 residues. Germline V lookup: CDR1 MDHEN, CDR2 SYDVKM. The CDR3 coding sequence is TGTGCCAGCAGTTTTCAGGGTGGGAACCTAGGCGAGCAGTACTTC. Translated: CASSFQGGNLGEQYF.

V usage is TRBV11-2 and J usage is TRBJ1-1, with TRBD1 matching over 9 bases. CDR3 length equals 15 residues. CDR1 is SGHAT, CDR2 FQNNGV, per germline. V was pared by 5 bases and J by 0 bases, with 4 bases of the junction left unmatched. The CDR3 protein is CASSPGTGMNTEAFF. CDR3 DNA sequence: TGTGCCAGCAGCCCAGGGACAGGGATGAACACTGAAGCTTTCTTT. The complete variable domain, with remaining parts taken from reference TRBV11-2 and TRBJ1-1, reads EAGVAQSPRYKIIEKRQSVAFWCNPISGHATLYWYQQILGQGPKLLIQFQNNGVVDDSQLPKDRFSAERLKGVDSTLKIQPAKLEDSAVYLCASSPGTGMNTEAFFGQGTRLTVV.

This clone is a singleton in its sample. The rearrangement joins TRBV7-8 to TRBJ2-7; 7 nucleotides match TRBD1. V was pared by 4 bases and J by 0 bases, with 6 bases of the junction left unmatched. CDR1 is SGHVS and CDR2 is FQNEAQ in the germline V gene. The CDR3 runs 15 residues. The CDR3 region has the DNA TGTGCCAGCAGCTCCGAGGGACAGTTCTCCTACGAGCAGTACTTC. Amino acids: CASSSEGQFSYEQYF.

The CDR3 loop is CASSSRGTGGSYEQYF. DNA of the CDR3: TGCGCCAGCAGCTCACGGGGGACAGGGGGCAGCTACGAGCAGTACTTC. The chain links TRBV5-1 to TRBJ2-7; 12 nucleotides agree with TRBD1. The CDR3 has 16 residues. Germline lookup yields CDR1 SGHRS and CDR2 YFSETQ. V dropped 3 bases and J dropped 3; count of bases not matched to a gene: 7.

The chain is built from TRBV19 and TRBJ2-1, with 7 bases lining up with TRBD2. The CDR3 sequence is 14 residues long. Germline CDR1 reads LNHDA; CDR2 reads SQIVND (reference sequence). V gave up 7 bases and J gave up 3 bases; unmatched junction bases: 6. The CDR3: CASNGRGVYNEQFF. The CDR3 DNA follows: TGTGCCAGTAATGGACGGGGGGTCTACAATGAGCAGTTCTTC. The whole variable domain, remainder taken from reference TRBV19 and TRBJ2-1, is DGGITQSPKYLFRKEGQNVTLSCEQNLNHDAMYWYRQDPGQGLRLIYYSQIVNDFQKGDIAEGYSVSREKKESFPLTVTSAQKNPTAFYLCASNGRGVYNEQFFGPGTRLTVL.

The chain joins TRBV5-1 to TRBJ2-7, with TRBD1 identical over 8 bases. Germline CDR1 reads SGHRS; CDR2 reads YFSETQ. The CDR3 loop spans 14 amino acids. V shed 4 bases and J 2 bases; nucleotides not matched to a gene: 5. The CDR3 is CASSPQQGAYEQYF. The CDR3 nucleotides read TGCGCCAGCAGCCCCCAACAGGGGGCCTACGAGCAGTACTTC.

This chain uses TRBV18 with TRBJ2-1, with D possibly being TRBD1 (5 bases). Per germline, CDR1 KGHSH and CDR2 LQKENI. This CDR3 region has 14 residues. V was clipped by 6 bases and J by 2 bases, with 11 bases between them. Here the CDR3 DNA reads TGTGCCAGCTCCCAGGGTGGAACCTACAATGAGCAGTTCTTC. It encodes CASSQGGTYNEQFF.

This rearrangement joins TRBV30 to TRBJ2-7, with D tentatively TRBD2 (7 bases). This CDR3 is 15 amino acids long. Germline V CDR1 and CDR2: GTSNPN, SVGIG (reference sequence). V was cut by 0 bases and J by 6 bases, with 18 bases left in between. For the CDR3, the DNA is TGTGCCTGGAGTGTACTCCCCCGGGGGGCAAGCGAGCAGTACTTC. Its translation is CAWSVLPRGASEQYF. Combining the CDR3 with reference TRBV30 and TRBJ2-7 gives the whole variable domain SQTIHQWPATLVQPVGSPLSLECTVEGTSNPNLYWYRQAAGRGLQLLFYSVGIGQISSEVPQNLSASRPQDRQFILSSKKLLLSDSGFYLCAWSVLPRGASEQYFGPGTRLTVT.

The CDR3 DNA sequence: TGTGCCAGCAGTTTTTCCGGGACTAAGTACAATGAGCAGTTCTTC. It translates to CASSFSGTKYNEQFF. This chain links TRBV28 with TRBJ2-1; 7 nucleotides line up with TRBD2. V trimming: 3 bases; J trimming: 4 bases; junction bases outside the gene matches: 6. Germline CDR1 MDHEN, CDR2 SYDVKM. CDR3 length: 15 amino acids.

V is TRBV2 and J is TRBJ2-5; 8 bases match TRBD2. From germline, CDR1 is SNHLY and CDR2 FYNNEI. V shed 6 bases, J shed 5 bases, and the junction held 8 bases outside the gene matches. The length of the CDR3 is 14 residues. The CDR3 region is CASRTRGADETQYF. The CDR3 DNA sequence: TGTGCCAGCAGAACGCGGGGGGCTGATGAGACCCAGTACTTC.

This clone was counted between two and nine times. The chain is built from TRBV30 and TRBJ1-1; TRBD1 matches 9 bases. V shed 0 bases, J shed 3 bases, and the junction held 23 bases outside the gene matches. Germline loops: CDR1 GTSNPN, CDR2 SVGIG (reference sequence). The CDR3 is made up of 21 amino acids. CDR3 bases: TGTGCCTGGAGTGTAGATCCCGAACTACGGGGACAGGGAAAGGAGGACACTGAAGCTTTCTTT. This codes for CAWSVDPELRGQGKEDTEAFF.

The rearrangement uses TRBV7-2 and TRBJ1-1, with a tentative D call TRBD1 (5 bases). CDR1 is SGHTA, CDR2 FQGNSA, per germline. The CDR3 loop spans 15 amino acids. Trimming took off 2 bases at V and 4 bases at J, with 14 bases between the two ends. DNA of the CDR3: TGTGCCAGCAGCTTATACGGACAAGGGGTCACTGAAGCTTTCTTT. Translated: CASSLYGQGVTEAFF.

This clone turned up a few times. The CDR3 region has the DNA TGTGCCAGCAGCTTGGGACAGGGCGGGCTTAATGAAAAACTGTTTTTT. It specifies CASSLGQGGLNEKLFF. This chain links TRBV7-8 with TRBJ1-4, with 9 bases aligning to TRBD1. From germline, CDR1 is SGHVS and CDR2 FQNEAQ. The CDR3 consists of 16 residues. Trimming removed 3 bases from V and 4 bases from J; junction bases left unmatched: 6.

CDR3 sequence (DNA): TGCAGCGTGGGAACAGGTCGGGTAAGGCAGTTCTTC. It is translated as CSVGTGRVRQFF. This chain links TRBV29-1 with TRBJ2-1, with D perhaps TRBD1 (5 bases). Germline V gene data show CDR1 as SQVTM and CDR2 as ANQGSEA. V was shortened by 6 bases and J by 12 bases, with 18 bases between the two germline ends. The CDR3 loop spans 12 amino acids.

This rearrangement joins TRBV5-1 to TRBJ2-3; 9 positions agree with TRBD1. The CDR3 sequence is 15 residues long. CDR1 SGHRS and CDR2 YFSETQ come from the germline V gene. The ends lost 1 base at V and 3 bases at J; junction bases unmatched: 3. The CDR3 reads CASSLTDRGTDTQYF. CDR3 sequence (DNA): TGCGCCAGCAGCTTGACCGACAGGGGGACAGATACGCAGTATTTT.

This rearrangement joins TRBV16 to TRBJ1-2, with 11 bases matching TRBD1. CDR1 and CDR2 (germline): KGHSY, FQNENV. The CDR3 is 16 residues long. Trimming took 4 bases from V and 1 from J; bases not matched to a gene: 5. The CDR3 sequence: CASSLGQGDFNYGYTF. CDR3 coding DNA: TGTGCCAGCAGCCTGGGACAGGGGGACTTTAACTATGGCTACACCTTC.

This chain connects TRBV7-2 to TRBJ2-1; D is undetermined. In germline, CDR1 is SGHTA, CDR2 FQGNSA. The ends were cut back, 5 bases at V and 6 bases at J, with 14 bases in the middle. There are 14 residues in the CDR3. CDR3 sequence (DNA): TGTGCCAGCAGCAACCCCCCGCAGTCCAATGAGCAGTTCTTC. Translation: CASSNPPQSNEQFF.

This clone was counted a single time. The chain carries TRBV19 and TRBJ1-4, with D unclear. CDR1 and CDR2 (germline): LNHDA, SQIVND (reference sequence). The V gene lost 5 bases and the J gene lost 5 bases, with 15 bases spanning the gap. The CDR3 contains 15 residues. CDR3: CASSSNVEDNEKLFF. In nucleotides, the CDR3 is TGTGCCAGTAGTTCGAATGTGGAGGACAATGAAAAACTGTTTTTT.

The chain combines TRBV6-4 with TRBJ1-6; 7 positions match TRBD1. Germline V CDR1 and CDR2: MRHNA, SNTAGT. This CDR3 contains 14 residues. V trimming: 3 bases; J trimming: 5 bases; junction bases outside the gene matches: 1. In nucleotides, the CDR3 is TGTGCCAGCAGTGATGGGACAGATAATTCACCCCTCCACTTT. It specifies CASSDGTDNSPLHF.

The CDR3 here is CASSLDSYSNQPQHF. The CDR3 DNA is TGTGCCAGCAGCTTGGACAGTTATAGCAATCAGCCCCAGCATTTT. The J gene is TRBJ1-5, the V gene TRBV7-9; weak D call: TRBD1 (6 bases). The V end was cut by 3 bases, the J end by 0 bases, with 9 bases between. The CDR3 totals 15 residues. Germline V lookup: CDR1 SEHNR, CDR2 FQNEAQ (reference sequence). Looking up the rest from reference TRBV7-9 and TRBJ1-5 gives the full variable domain: DTGVSQNPRHKITKRGQNVTFRCDPISEHNRLYWYRQTLGQGPEFLTYFQNEAQLEKSRLLSDRFSAERPKGSFSTLEIQRTEQGDSAMYLCASSLDSYSNQPQHFGDGTRLSIL.

This chain links TRBV6-5 with TRBJ2-7; TRBD2 is a possible D gene (6 bases). This CDR3 region has 14 residues. Between the trimmed V and J ends, which lost 8 bases and 2 bases, there was a span of 16 bases. Germline V gene sequence: CDR1 MNHEY, CDR2 SVGAGI. CDR3 DNA: TGTGCCAGCGGAGGGGCATCTCTTACCTACGAGCAGTACTTC. Translation: CASGGASLTYEQYF.